This is a list of T cell receptor beta chains from one sample in a study of blood T cells in healthy people across ages. In TCRdb, the 5' RACE reads were re-called with MiXCR into one record per CDR3 protein. The sample lists approximately 360,000 distinct CDR3 sequences; approximately 47% were seen once. The sequencing input was blood. These receptors were taken from a man in his sixties in good health. Both conserved end residues are part of each CDR3. The order of the fields is V gene, J gene, CDR3 protein.

v_gene: TRBV12-3/TRBV12-4
j_gene: TRBJ2-2
CDR3aa: CASSPGQNTGELFF

v_gene: TRBV11-3
j_gene: TRBJ1-4
CDR3aa: CASSRRAGEKLFF

v_gene: TRBV6-1
j_gene: TRBJ1-6
CDR3aa: CASSALGQGNSPLHF

v_gene: TRBV7-2
j_gene: TRBJ2-1
CDR3aa: CASSPYSGTGVHEQFF

v_gene: TRBV19
j_gene: TRBJ1-2
CDR3aa: CASTSPSGYTF

v_gene: TRBV12-3/TRBV12-4
j_gene: TRBJ1-1
CDR3aa: CASREQGAVGNTEAFF

v_gene: TRBV5-1
j_gene: TRBJ1-1
CDR3aa: CASSLAGGTSEAFF

v_gene: TRBV10-3
j_gene: TRBJ2-7
CDR3aa: CAISDIYGGGSDEQYF

v_gene: TRBV7-2
j_gene: TRBJ2-1
CDR3aa: CASSLFGDEQFF

v_gene: TRBV6-5
j_gene: TRBJ2-7
CDR3aa: CASSYTGTGQTYEQYF

v_gene: TRBV7-9
j_gene: TRBJ2-7
CDR3aa: CASSDRGPYEQYF

v_gene: TRBV6-1
j_gene: TRBJ2-3
CDR3aa: CASAGPSRDTQYF

v_gene: TRBV6-6
j_gene: TRBJ2-1
CDR3aa: CASSYRREFHNEQFF

v_gene: TRBV27
j_gene: TRBJ2-1
CDR3aa: CASSLGLASGNSEQFF

v_gene: TRBV20-1
j_gene: TRBJ2-5
CDR3aa: CSATRTGGKGTQYF

v_gene: TRBV6-1
j_gene: TRBJ2-6
CDR3aa: CASSAREGRSGANVLTF

v_gene: TRBV29-1
j_gene: NA
CDR3aa: CSARQGIGEQYF

v_gene: TRBV5-6
j_gene: TRBJ2-3
CDR3aa: CASSLSGTGSTDTQYF

v_gene: TRBV20-1
j_gene: TRBJ2-1
CDR3aa: CSARLHYRAGGSDEQFF

v_gene: TRBV4-2
j_gene: TRBJ2-7
CDR3aa: CASSLERGSSYEQYF

v_gene: TRBV5-1
j_gene: TRBJ2-3
CDR3aa: CASSQQASTDTQYF

v_gene: TRBV4-2
j_gene: TRBJ1-5
CDR3aa: CASGGGRSQPQHF

v_gene: TRBV5-1
j_gene: TRBJ2-4
CDR3aa: CASSLREDLDQYF

v_gene: TRBV6-2/TRBV6-3
j_gene: TRBJ2-4
CDR3aa: CASSYSTVQNIQYF

v_gene: TRBV12-3/TRBV12-4
j_gene: TRBJ2-2
CDR3aa: CASSPQGDTGELFF

v_gene: TRBV7-9
j_gene: TRBJ2-3
CDR3aa: CASGRGRTDTQYF

v_gene: TRBV7-2
j_gene: TRBJ2-1
CDR3aa: CASSRSSNEQFF

v_gene: TRBV7-8
j_gene: NA
CDR3aa: CASSPGTSVPYEQYF

v_gene: TRBV7-2
j_gene: TRBJ1-4
CDR3aa: CASRFTGGSNEKLFF

v_gene: TRBV20-1
j_gene: NA
CDR3aa: CSAKPMTPGTYNEQYF

v_gene: TRBV20-1
j_gene: TRBJ2-7
CDR3aa: CSARDMSTVSYEQYF

v_gene: TRBV5-1
j_gene: NA
CDR3aa: CASSRTGGQNQETQYF

v_gene: TRBV28
j_gene: TRBJ1-1
CDR3aa: CASRTRGWNTEAFF

v_gene: TRBV12-3/TRBV12-4
j_gene: NA
CDR3aa: CASSFLRMRGTQYF

v_gene: TRBV6-5
j_gene: TRBJ1-2
CDR3aa: CASRPDRGANYGYTF

v_gene: TRBV20-1
j_gene: TRBJ1-2
CDR3aa: CSANTRAGRGYTF

v_gene: TRBV6-2/TRBV6-3
j_gene: TRBJ2-3
CDR3aa: CASIGLGSTDTQYF

v_gene: TRBV7-2
j_gene: TRBJ2-7
CDR3aa: CASSSPQRELSYEQYF

v_gene: TRBV7-2
j_gene: TRBJ2-4
CDR3aa: CASSLVGREQYF

v_gene: TRBV5-1
j_gene: TRBJ1-6
CDR3aa: CASSLETGGSYNSPLHF

v_gene: TRBV7-9
j_gene: TRBJ2-7
CDR3aa: CASSPPGPYLDEQYF

v_gene: TRBV27
j_gene: TRBJ2-5
CDR3aa: CASSPPASGAHNEQYF

v_gene: TRBV13
j_gene: TRBJ1-1
CDR3aa: CASSANSGTRAEAFF

v_gene: TRBV20-1
j_gene: TRBJ2-7
CDR3aa: CSADQGGFGEQYF

v_gene: TRBV24-1
j_gene: TRBJ2-5
CDR3aa: CATSDPTTPLRETQYF

v_gene: TRBV4-2
j_gene: TRBJ1-2
CDR3aa: CASGQDLTSYGYTF

v_gene: TRBV7-9
j_gene: TRBJ2-6
CDR3aa: CASSRTVPSGANVLTF

v_gene: TRBV6-2/TRBV6-3
j_gene: TRBJ2-5
CDR3aa: CASSPTSGGRETQYF

v_gene: TRBV5-1
j_gene: NA
CDR3aa: CASSLASLGGDPDEQYF

v_gene: TRBV12-3/TRBV12-4
j_gene: TRBJ2-1
CDR3aa: CASSFGLAGTYNEQFF

v_gene: TRBV7-2
j_gene: TRBJ2-4
CDR3aa: CASSLDRGRAKNIQYF

v_gene: TRBV29-1
j_gene: TRBJ2-1
CDR3aa: CSVEGTQGFNEQFF

v_gene: TRBV29-1
j_gene: TRBJ2-1
CDR3aa: CSAWDPLYNEQFF